This T cell receptor beta chain was captured by sequencing in a study of radiotherapy plus CTLA-4 blockade in lung cancer. As concerns this clone: The antigen is unknown.

The protocol was immunoSEQ multiplex PCR, while the TCRdb copy is restricted to in-frame clones and leaves out a portion. The profile shows about 120,000 clones, approximately 90% of them singletons. CDR3 length equals 12 residues. Losses at the gene ends were 6 bases for V and 11 bases for J; bases not matched to a gene: 8. Germline V gives CDR1 LGHNT, CDR2 FRNRAP. Study results and caveats: Subsequent to radiotherapy plus ipilimumab, tumor-derived TCR clones underwent expansion in blood.

CTLA-4 blockade with ipilimumab, together with focal radiation, was given to patients with chemo-refractory metastatic non-small-cell lung cancer. The chain joins TRBV12-5 to TRBJ1-1, with 8 bases identical to TRBD1. Specimen: peripheral blood, collected from a patient treated with radiotherapy plus ipilimumab. This TCR came from a human donor with non-small cell lung cancer that progressed on radiotherapy plus ipilimumab. CDR3 DNA sequence: TGTGCTAGTGGACCCGACAGGGGTAGGGCTTTCTTT. It translates to CASGPDRGRAFF. Together with reference TRBV12-5 and TRBJ1-1, the CDR3 gives the full variable domain: DARVTQTPRHKVTEMGQEVTMRCQPILGHNTVFWYRQTMMQGLELLAYFRNRAPLDDSGMPKDRFSAEMPDATLATLKIQPSEPRDSAVYFCASGPDRGRAFFGQGTRLTVV.